A selection of T cell receptor beta chains follows, all from one sample in a study of CD8 T cells in ankylosing spondylitis. MiXCR was run by TCRdb on the 5' RACE reads, yielding one entry per CDR3 protein. The sample holds around 330,000 distinct CDR3 sequences; approximately 10% are singletons and the top ten take 9.1%. The sample was blood, either unsorted or a sorted T cell fraction (not recorded which). The receptor set was obtained from a female donor with ankylosing spondylitis or in good health (not recorded which). The CDR3 runs from the conserved cysteine through the conserved F or W. D genes are given only for firm matches. Not every row has a clone size; where given, it reads once, few, many or a size class.

many	15	TRBV4-3	TRBD1	TRBJ1-5	TGCGCCAGCAGCCAACAAACAGGGGGCAATCAGCCCCAGCATTTT	CASSQQTGGNQPQHF
many	15	TRBV4-1	TRBD1	TRBJ1-5	TGCGCCAGCAGCCAAGATACAGGGGGCTATCAGCCCCAGCATTTT	CASSQDTGGYQPQHF
many	17	TRBV6-5	.	TRBJ1-6	TGTGCCAGCAGTTACTCGGTGGAAGGCCCGAATAATTCACCCCTCCACTTT	CASSYSVEGPNNSPLHF
many	13	TRBV20-1	.	TRBJ2-3	TGCAGTGCCGTTGAGCAGTTCACAGATACGCAGTATTTT	CSAVEQFTDTQYF
many	18	TRBV20-1	TRBD2	TRBJ2-5	TGCAGTGCTAGAGGAAGGGATCTAGCGGGAGTTCTAGAAGAGACCCAGTACTTC	CSARGRDLAGVLEETQYF
.	14	TRBV7-3	TRBD1	TRBJ2-7	TGTGCCAGCAGCCCCGGTTCAGGGGGCTACGAGCAGTACTTC	CASSPGSGGYEQYF
many	13	TRBV6-1	.	TRBJ1-6	TGTGCCAGCAGTCGACAGGTTAATTCACCCCTCCACTTT	CASSRQVNSPLHF
many	14	TRBV14	.	TRBJ2-7	TGTGCCAGCAGCCCTTGGACTGGAACCTACGAGCAGTACTTC	CASSPWTGTYEQYF
.	14	TRBV7-2	TRBD1	TRBJ2-2	TGTGCCAGCAGGTCCGGGACAGGGGTCGGGGAGCTGTTTTTT	CASRSGTGVGELFF
many	12	TRBV12-3/TRBV12-4	.	TRBJ2-3	TGTGCCAGCACTGCTAGCACAGATACGCAGTATTTT	CASTASTDTQYF
few	18	TRBV3-1	TRBD1	TRBJ1-6	TGTGCCTGCAGCCAGGGGACAGGGTTTAGAACCTATAATTCACCCCTCCACTTT	CACSQGTGFRTYNSPLHF
.	15	TRBV5-1	.	TRBJ2-1	TGCGCCAGCAGCTTGGTGGGGGATCCGTCGAATGAGCAGTTCTTC	CASSLVGDPSNEQFF
many	16	TRBV7-9	TRBD1	TRBJ1-1	TGTGCCAGCATCCGGGCAGGGGGCGCGGGCGGCACTGAAGCTTTCTTT	CASIRAGGAGGTEAFF
many	12	TRBV15	.	TRBJ1-2	TGTGCCACCAGCAGATCCGACAGAGACTACACCTTC	CATSRSDRDYTF